The subject of this entry is one T cell receptor (beta chain). These data belong to a study of radiotherapy plus CTLA-4 blockade in lung cancer. Generated by immunoSEQ multiplex PCR, the TCRdb table keeps only in-frame clones and is missing some. Of approximately 89,000 clones in the sample, about 80% were seen once. Germline loops: CDR1 MDHEN, CDR2 SYDVKM. Trimming removed 2 bases from V and 2 bases from J, with 21 bases in between. CDR3 length: 18 amino acids. The rearrangement links TRBV28 to TRBJ1-2; perhaps TRBD1 as D (5 bases). The specimen was peripheral blood, collected from a patient treated with radiotherapy plus ipilimumab. The TCR was taken from a human donor with non-small cell lung cancer that progressed on radiotherapy plus ipilimumab. The CDR3 DNA sequence: TGTGCCAGCAGTTTAAGGTTTTTTGGGGCGGCATTCAACTATGGCTACACCTTC. This translates into CASSLRFFGAAFNYGYTF.